The 10 T cell receptor beta chains presented below share a single source sample, sequenced in a study of cytomegalovirus exposure and HLA in healthy donors. Use of 60 Vbeta and 13 Jbeta primers characterized the PCR. Assay used: immunoSEQ multiplex PCR; TCRdb lists only in-frame clones, some missing. The sample shows under 200,000 clones, around four fifths of them seen only once. The specimen was PBMCs. The receptor source for this set is a man aged 30 to 45 in good health and CMV-seronegative.

This CDR3 is CASSPKLSSGANVLTF. CDR3 sequence (DNA): TGTGCCAGCTCACCGAAGCTTAGCTCTGGGGCCAACGTCCTGACTTTC. This sequence joins TRBV18 and TRBJ2-6, with unresolved D. The CDR3 is made up of 16 amino acids. Trimming shortened V by 3 bases and J by 0 bases, and 9 bases separated the two germline ends. CDR1 is KGHSH and CDR2 is LQKENI in the germline V gene.

The rearrangement uses TRBV5-1 and TRBJ1-1, with TRBD1 matching 10 bases. The V gene end was trimmed by 4 bases and the J gene end by 7 bases; junction bases not matched to a gene: 7. The CDR3 has 14 amino acids. Germline values: CDR1 SGHRS, CDR2 YFSETQ. CDR3 sequence: CASSLQTGGNEAFF. CDR3 DNA: TGCGCCAGCAGCCTCCAGACAGGGGGCAATGAAGCTTTCTTT.

This clone appeared a single time. The genes are TRBV5-4 and TRBJ2-7; D remains unclear. V dropped 1 base and J dropped 2 bases, with 7 bases sitting between them. Germline CDR1 SGHNT, CDR2 YYREEE (reference sequence). The CDR3 runs to 13 residues. The CDR3 here is CASSLNPTYEQYF. CDR3 in DNA: TGTGCCAGCAGCTTGAATCCCACCTACGAGCAGTACTTC.

The chain recombines TRBV14 with TRBJ1-5; D ambiguous. The germline CDR1 and CDR2 sequences are SGHDN and FVKESK. This CDR3 has 14 amino acids. V was pared by 3 bases and J by 2 bases, with 8 bases between. CDR3 sequence (DNA): TGTGCCAGCAGCCATGCGGTGGGCAATCAGCCCCAGCATTTT. Translated, it gives CASSHAVGNQPQHF.

In DNA, the CDR3 is TGTGCCAGTAGTGGGGCACGCGGAAACATTCAGTACTTC. Its translation: CASSGARGNIQYF. This sequence joins TRBV19 and TRBJ2-4; tentative D call: TRBD1 (5 bases). Per the germline V gene, CDR1 is LNHDA and CDR2 is SQIVND (reference sequence). The CDR3 totals 13 residues. V lost 5 bases and J lost 6, with 11 bases in between. Full variable domain (rest looked up from reference TRBV19 and TRBJ2-4): DGGITQSPKYLFRKEGQNVTLSCEQNLNHDAMYWYRQDPGQGLRLIYYSQIVNDFQKGDIAEGYSVSREKKESFPLTVTSAQKNPTAFYLCASSGARGNIQYFGAGTRLSVL.

This sequence joins TRBV28 and TRBJ2-7, with a possible D match to TRBD1 (6 bases). CDR3 length: 13 amino acids. Between the trimmed V and J ends, which lost 6 bases and 4 bases, there was a span of 13 bases. The germline CDR1 and CDR2 sequences are MDHEN and SYDVKM. The CDR3 DNA reads as TGTGCCAGCAGCACAGGGACCGGTTACGAGCAGTACTTC. Protein sequence: CASSTGTGYEQYF.

The DNA of the CDR3 is TGCGCCAGCAGTGACTACAGGGGGGGTACTGAAGCTTTCTTT. Encoded protein: CASSDYRGGTEAFF. The V call is TRBV10-2, the J call TRBJ1-1, with TRBD1 identical over 8 bases. This CDR3 has 14 residues. Germline V CDR1 and CDR2: WSHSY, SAAADI. V lost 3 bases, J lost 5 bases, and 5 bases stayed unmatched.

This chain joins TRBV11-2 and TRBJ1-5; 7 nucleotides line up with TRBD1. The germline V gene has CDR1 SGHAT and CDR2 FQNNGV. This CDR3 region has 18 residues. J gave up 0 bases and V 5 bases, and 13 bases lay outside the gene matches. As DNA, the CDR3 is TGTGCCAGCAGCGCATCATCAACAGGGGCAAATAGCAATCAGCCCCAGCATTTT. Translated, it gives CASSASSTGANSNQPQHF. The full variable domain, rest sourced from reference TRBV11-2 and TRBJ1-5, is EAGVAQSPRYKIIEKRQSVAFWCNPISGHATLYWYQQILGQGPKLLIQFQNNGVVDDSQLPKDRFSAERLKGVDSTLKIQPAKLEDSAVYLCASSASSTGANSNQPQHFGDGTRLSIL.

The chain recombines TRBV30 with TRBJ1-6, with D possibly TRBD1 on 5 matching bases. CDR1 and CDR2 from the germline V gene are GTSNPN and SVGIG (reference sequence). Trimming left V 0 bases short and J 7 bases short, with 16 bases between. This CDR3 has 16 amino acids. Here the CDR3 reads CAWSVPGGGWNSPLHF. As DNA, the CDR3 is TGTGCCTGGAGTGTACCGGGGGGTGGGTGGAATTCACCCCTCCACTTT.

CDR3 sequence (DNA): TGTGCCACCACAGGACTAGCGCTGAACACCGGGGAGCTGTTTTTT. Amino acid sequence: CATTGLALNTGELFF. J is TRBJ2-2 and V is TRBV19; 9 bases agree with TRBD2. The ends lost 10 bases at V and 1 base at J; junction bases unmatched: 7. Germline V gene data show CDR1 as LNHDA and CDR2 as SQIVND (reference sequence). The CDR3 sequence is 15 residues long.